One sample yielded the 32 T cell receptor beta chains listed below, sequenced in a study of T-cell reconstitution after alpha-beta-depleted transplantation in children. Molecular barcoding with unique molecular identifiers was used for the TCRbeta library. MiXCR, applied by TCRdb to the PCR reads, yields one record per CDR3 protein. The table lists 900,000 or so distinct CDR3 sequences, approximately 15% of them singletons. The sample here was PBMCs, mostly from graft donor cells, taken 360 days after TCRalphabeta/CD19-depleted stem cell transplant. Receptors originate from a male patient between 10 and 17 years old who had a stem cell transplant for acute lymphoblastic leukemia, so the T cells may come from the graft donor.

This clonotype has more than one count but fewer than ten. J is TRBJ2-7 and V is TRBV4-1; 9 nucleotides match TRBD1. J gave up 4 bases and V 1 base, and 14 bases lay outside the gene matches. From germline, CDR1 is MGHRA and CDR2 YSYEKL. CDR3 length: 18 amino acids. For the CDR3, the DNA is TGCGCCAGCAGCCAAGTCATAGGGGGACAGGGCCTCTTTTACGAGCAGTACTTC. Translation gives CASSQVIGGQGLFYEQYF.

This sequence joins TRBV14 and TRBJ1-1; D possibly corresponds to TRBD1 (6 bases). V was pared by 6 bases and J by 0 bases, with 17 bases between. This CDR3 contains 16 residues. From germline, CDR1 is SGHDN and CDR2 FVKESK. The CDR3 spells CASSPYPRGLNTEAFF. CDR3 coding DNA: TGTGCCAGCAGTCCATACCCCAGGGGATTGAACACTGAAGCTTTCTTT.

The table lists this clonotype with a few counts. The chain recombines TRBV29-1 with TRBJ2-3; no clear D. V lost 2 bases and J lost 0, with 6 bases in between. The CDR3 sequence is 13 residues long. Germline CDR1 reads SQVTM; CDR2 reads ANQGSEA. CDR3 bases: TGCAGCGTTGAACCCGAGAGCACAGATACGCAGTATTTT. Encoded protein: CSVEPESTDTQYF.

CDR3 protein: CASSHTGRGLANVLTF. CDR3 coding DNA: TGTGCCAGCAGCCACACCGGACGGGGGCTGGCCAACGTCCTGACTTTC. The chain joins TRBV14 to TRBJ2-6; D is tentatively TRBD1 or TRBD2 (6 bases each). The CDR3 contains 16 residues. V lost 3 bases and J lost 6, with 15 bases in between. Germline V gene data show CDR1 as SGHDN and CDR2 as FVKESK.

Many counts were recorded for this clonotype. V usage is TRBV5-1 and J usage is TRBJ2-1; TRBD2 is a possible D gene (6 bases). The CDR3 sequence is 13 residues long. Trimming cost V 5 bases and J 6 bases, with 12 bases left between them. In germline, CDR1 is SGHRS, CDR2 YFSETQ. This CDR3 is CASSATRPNEQFF. DNA for the CDR3: TGCGCCAGCAGTGCGACTAGGCCCAATGAGCAGTTCTTC. Full variable domain (remainder filled in from reference TRBV5-1 and TRBJ2-1): KAGVTQTPRYLIKTRGQQVTLSCSPISGHRSVSWYQQTPGQGLQFLFEYFSETQRNKGNFPGRFSGRQFSNSRSEMNVSTLELGDSALYLCASSATRPNEQFFGPGTRLTVL.

V and J are TRBV4-2 and TRBJ2-7, with TRBD1 matching over 8 bases. Per the germline V gene, CDR1 is LGHNA and CDR2 is YNFKEQ. The length of the CDR3 is 14 residues. Trimming cost V 0 bases and J 5 bases; bases outside gene matches: 3. The CDR3 DNA is TGTGCCAGCAGCCAAGATTTGGGACAGGACGAGCAGTACTTC. Translation gives CASSQDLGQDEQYF.

V and J are TRBV29-1 and TRBJ2-1; 10 bases map to TRBD2. Germline V gives CDR1 SQVTM, CDR2 ANQGSEA. This CDR3 is 17 amino acids long. The V gene end was trimmed by 0 bases and the J gene end by 0 bases; junction bases not matched to a gene: 5. CDR3 region: CSVEEISGRYSYNEQFF. As DNA, the CDR3 is TGCAGCGTTGAAGAGATTAGCGGGAGGTACTCCTACAATGAGCAGTTCTTC.

This clonotype came up a few times. V is TRBV5-1 and J is TRBJ2-7, with 9 bases fitting TRBD1. The J segment lost 6 bases and the V segment lost 4 bases, leaving 14 bases of the junction unmatched. This CDR3 is built from 16 residues. Per the germline V gene, CDR1 is SGHRS and CDR2 is YFSETQ. CDR3 in DNA: TGCGCCAGCAGCCCTTTTCCCGGGACAGGGAAGGCCGAGCAGTACTTC. It is translated as CASSPFPGTGKAEQYF. The full variable domain, rest sourced from reference TRBV5-1 and TRBJ2-7, is KAGVTQTPRYLIKTRGQQVTLSCSPISGHRSVSWYQQTPGQGLQFLFEYFSETQRNKGNFPGRFSGRQFSNSRSEMNVSTLELGDSALYLCASSPFPGTGKAEQYFGPGTRLTVT.

This rearrangement joins TRBV10-1 to TRBJ2-1; D possibly corresponds to TRBD1 (6 bases). The V end was cut by 6 bases, the J end by 4 bases, with 10 bases between. CDR3 length: 13 amino acids. Germline V gene data show CDR1 as WNHNN and CDR2 as SYGVQD (reference sequence). CDR3: CASRQGLYNEQFF. The CDR3 region has the DNA TGCGCCAGCAGGCAGGGGCTGTACAATGAGCAGTTCTTC.

This clonotype was seen many times. Germline is not matched at one junction end, which may reflect a read error. The chain carries TRBV5-1 and TRBJ2-5, with D possibly matching TRBD2 (6 bases). CDR3 size: 12 residues. Germline CDR1 SGHRS, CDR2 YFSETQ. CDR3 in DNA: TGTGCCAGCTCCCTCCGGGGGGAGACCCAGTACTTC. Protein sequence: CASSLRGETQYF. The full variable domain, with the rest looked up from reference TRBV5-1 and TRBJ2-5, is KAGVTQTPRYLIKTRGQQVTLSCSPISGHRSVSWYQQTPGQGLQFLFEYFSETQRNKGNFPGRFSGRQFSNSRSEMNVSTLELGDSALYLCASSLRGETQYFGPGTRLLVL.

This clonotype showed up many times. The CDR3 coding sequence is TGCGCCAGCAGCCCGACTAGTGGGGAGACCCAGTACTTC. This codes for CASSPTSGETQYF. V is TRBV4-1 and J is TRBJ2-5, with D perhaps TRBD2 (6 bases). Germline values: CDR1 MGHRA, CDR2 YSYEKL. The CDR3 contains 13 residues. V lost 4 bases and J lost 5, with 11 bases in between.

A few counts support this clonotype. V and J are TRBV6-1 and TRBJ1-2; D is uncertain. The ends were cut back, 5 bases at V and 5 bases at J, with 12 bases in the middle. The CDR3 covers 13 residues. Germline CDR1 MNHNS, CDR2 SASEGT. CDR3 in DNA: TGTGCCAGCAGTCCGGGCCACCCTTATGGCTACACCTTC. Translating it yields CASSPGHPYGYTF.

This clonotype was detected only a few times. The chain links TRBV5-1 to TRBJ2-5; D uncertain. Germline CDR1 is SGHRS and CDR2 is YFSETQ. V shed 5 bases and J shed 5 bases, with 7 bases lying between them. This CDR3 comprises 11 residues. The CDR3 DNA follows: TGCGCCAGCAGGGACCGCGAGACCCAGTACTTC. Translation: CASRDRETQYF.

The chain has TRBV6-1 and TRBJ1-2, with D tentatively TRBD1 (5 bases). The germline V and J ends were trimmed by 6 bases and 4 bases, with 21 bases remaining between them. The CDR3 has 16 amino acids. Germline CDR1 reads MNHNS; CDR2 reads SASEGT. CDR3 amino acids: CASRWIVTTGTYGYTF. CDR3 DNA sequence: TGTGCCAGCAGGTGGATTGTTACTACAGGAACCTATGGCTACACCTTC.

In its sample, this clonotype was seen a few times. The V call is TRBV7-9, the J call TRBJ1-1; D might be TRBD1 (5 bases). Trimming removed 5 bases from V and 6 bases from J, with 13 bases in between. CDR1 SEHNR and CDR2 FQNEAQ come from the germline V gene (reference sequence). This CDR3 comprises 13 residues. The CDR3 loop reads CASSQGGDPEAFF. The CDR3 nucleotides are TGTGCCAGCAGCCAGGGCGGAGATCCTGAAGCTTTCTTT.

This clonotype was seen a few times. The chain employs TRBV4-1 and TRBJ1-2; TRBD1 matches at 9 bases. Germline loops: CDR1 MGHRA, CDR2 YSYEKL. This CDR3 contains 17 residues. Germline trimming cut 2 bases from V and 8 bases from J; bases unmatched to any gene: 15. CDR3 protein: CASSQFKPPRTGDGYTF. The CDR3 DNA is TGCGCCAGCAGCCAATTTAAGCCCCCTCGGACAGGGGACGGCTACACCTTC.

The chain recombines TRBV30 with TRBJ1-1; D possibly corresponds to TRBD1 (6 bases). V dropped 3 bases and J dropped 0 bases, with 8 bases sitting between them. This CDR3 is built from 13 residues. The germline V gene encodes CDR1 GTSNPN and CDR2 SVGIG (reference sequence). The CDR3 bases are TGTGCCTGGAGACAGGGAATGAACACTGAAGCTTTCTTT. This translates into CAWRQGMNTEAFF.

CDR3 sequence: CASSQALAGGPGYEQYF. CDR3 sequence (DNA): TGTGCCAGCAGCCAAGCACTAGCGGGAGGGCCAGGTTACGAGCAGTACTTC. This chain connects TRBV4-2 to TRBJ2-7; the match to TRBD2 covers 13 bases. Trimming at V came to 1 base and at J to 4 bases, leaving 7 bases not matched to a gene. The CDR3 has 17 amino acids. CDR1 is LGHNA and CDR2 is YNFKEQ in the germline V gene.

The rearrangement links TRBV29-1 to TRBJ2-6; D not resolved. From germline, CDR1 is SQVTM and CDR2 ANQGSEA. The V end was cut by 2 bases, the J end by 1 base, with 6 bases between. CDR3 length: 14 residues. CDR3 nucleotide sequence: TGCAGCGTTGAAAAACGGTCTGGGGCCAACGTCCTGACTTTC. Amino acid sequence: CSVEKRSGANVLTF.

This clonotype was seen a few times. This chain links TRBV5-1 with TRBJ2-7; D not certain. Trimming cost V 4 bases and J 5 bases, with 13 bases left between them. Germline V gives CDR1 SGHRS, CDR2 YFSETQ. The CDR3 runs to 13 residues. The CDR3 sequence is CASSPSRQNEQYF. CDR3 nucleotides: TGCGCCAGCAGCCCGTCCCGCCAGAACGAGCAGTACTTC.

The chain recombines TRBV29-1 with TRBJ2-5; 11 bases agree with TRBD2. CDR3 length equals 16 residues. Germline V lookup: CDR1 SQVTM, CDR2 ANQGSEA. The junction had 13 bases not matched to a gene; V was cut back by 4 bases and J by 6 bases. The CDR3 loop reads CSVVPLAGGPYQTQYF. The CDR3 region has the DNA TGCAGCGTTGTCCCCTTAGCGGGAGGGCCCTACCAGACCCAGTACTTC. Together with reference TRBV29-1 and TRBJ2-5, the CDR3 gives the full variable domain: SAVISQKPSRDICQRGTSLTIQCQVDSQVTMMFWYRQQPGQSLTLIATANQGSEATYESGFVIDKFPISRPNLTFSTLTVSNMSPEDSSIYLCSVVPLAGGPYQTQYFGPGTRLLVL.

This CDR3 is CATSDTGYTGELFF. Here the CDR3 DNA reads TGTGCCACCAGTGATACAGGGTACACCGGGGAGCTGTTTTTT. The rearrangement joins TRBV24-1 to TRBJ2-2; TRBD1 is a possible D gene (6 bases). Trimming pared 3 bases from V and 3 bases from J, leaving 7 bases between. CDR1 KGHDR and CDR2 SFDVKD come from the germline V gene. CDR3 length: 14 amino acids.

This clonotype showed up just a few times. The chain's CDR3 is CASSQGQGLFGGELFF. The DNA of the CDR3 is TGCGCCAGCAGCCAAGGCCAGGGATTATTTGGCGGGGAGCTGTTTTTT. V usage is TRBV4-1 and J usage is TRBJ2-2; D might be TRBD1 (5 bases). The germline V gene has CDR1 MGHRA and CDR2 YSYEKL. V was trimmed by 1 base and J by 7 bases, leaving 16 bases between them. The CDR3 loop spans 16 amino acids.

The chain recombines TRBV9 with TRBJ2-7; a possible D gene is TRBD2 (6 bases). The CDR3 is made up of 15 amino acids. The V and J ends lost 7 bases and 6 bases respectively, with 23 bases between them. Germline assignment: CDR1 SGDLS and CDR2 YYNGEE. The CDR3 DNA is TGTGCCAGCGCGGTCGGTGGGGGGTTGGAGTTCGAGCAGTACTTC. It encodes CASAVGGGLEFEQYF.

In its sample, this clonotype was seen a few times. This chain connects TRBV10-3 to TRBJ2-3, with a weak D call TRBD1 (6 bases). Between the trimmed V and J ends, which lost 2 bases and 2 bases, there was a span of 14 bases. This CDR3 has 16 amino acids. Germline CDR1 ENHRY, CDR2 SYGVKD. For the CDR3, the DNA is TGTGCCATCAGTGAGGCGGACAGCATTTACACAGATACGCAGTATTTT. Its translation: CAISEADSIYTDTQYF.

The V call is TRBV4-1, the J call TRBJ1-2; tentatively, D is TRBD1 (6 bases). V was clipped by 1 base and J by 2 bases, with 8 bases between them. The germline V gene has CDR1 MGHRA and CDR2 YSYEKL. This CDR3 is 14 amino acids long. DNA of the CDR3: TGCGCCAGCAGCCAAGGGACAGTCAACTATGGCTACACCTTC. This translates into CASSQGTVNYGYTF.

This clonotype was recorded a few times. J is TRBJ2-1 and V is TRBV12-3 or TRBV12-4, with 9 bases fitting TRBD2. The V segment lost 5 bases and the J segment 9 bases; nucleotides outside the gene matches: 5. The CDR3 has 13 amino acids. CDR3 sequence reads: CASSHGTSSEQFF. CDR3 DNA: TGTGCCAGCAGTCATGGGACTAGCTCTGAGCAGTTCTTC.

The table lists this clonotype with many counts. The V and J genes are TRBV29-1 and TRBJ2-7; 10 bases map to TRBD1. V lost 7 bases to trimming and J lost 3 bases; unmatched junction nucleotides: 3. The CDR3 is 12 residues long. Germline CDR1 and CDR2: SQVTM and ANQGSEA. The DNA of the CDR3 is TGCAGCGCCGGGACAGGGGTCTACGAGCAGTACTTC. Protein sequence: CSAGTGVYEQYF.

A few counts support this clonotype. This chain joins TRBV7-9 and TRBJ1-1, with unresolved D. Germline V CDR1 and CDR2: SEHNR, FQNEAQ (reference sequence). Trimming cost V 3 bases and J 10 bases, with 9 bases left between them. The CDR3 is 11 amino acids. Here the CDR3 DNA reads TGTGCCAGCAGCTTCGAGGTGGGAGCTTTCTTT. Its translation: CASSFEVGAFF.

This clonotype was picked up a small number of times. This chain connects TRBV7-9 to TRBJ2-7, with 7 bases lining up with TRBD2. V trimming: 2 bases; J trimming: 0 bases; junction bases outside the gene matches: 10. Germline V gene sequence: CDR1 SEHNR, CDR2 FQNEAQ (reference sequence). The CDR3 sequence is 17 residues long. CDR3 DNA: TGTGCCAGCAGCTTACTCCGCTGGCGGGAGACCTCCTACGAGCAGTACTTC. Translated: CASSLLRWRETSYEQYF.

The table lists this clonotype with a few counts. This sequence joins TRBV12-3 or TRBV12-4 and TRBJ2-3; 12 bases agree with TRBD2. J was trimmed by 3 bases and V by 5 bases; bases with no gene match: 9. This CDR3 region has 17 residues. The CDR3 nucleotides read TGTGCCAGCAGTCTGACTAGCGGGAGTATAGGTACAGATACGCAGTATTTT. Its protein product is CASSLTSGSIGTDTQYF.

This clonotype showed up many times. The V and J genes are TRBV12-3 or TRBV12-4 and TRBJ2-7, with TRBD2 matching over 9 bases. The CDR3 spans 15 residues. The junction had 8 bases not matched to a gene; V was cut back by 6 bases and J by 2 bases. The CDR3 coding sequence is TGTGCCAGCAGCATTAGCGGGAGAGCAGCCTACGAGCAGTACTTC. Residues: CASSISGRAAYEQYF.